This T cell receptor (beta chain) was identified in a study of spatial heterogeneity in lung cancer. TCRdb fed the 5' RACE reads into MiXCR, producing one record per CDR3 protein. The sample consists of approximately 2,200 distinct CDR3 sequences, approximately 12% of them appearing once. Germline CDR1 is LGHNA and CDR2 is YNFKEQ. Trimming cost V 0 bases and J 0 bases, with 6 bases left between them. The CDR3 covers 14 residues. With respect to this clonotype: Since it is a stray read in a library aimed at alpha chains, this beta chain has a size that is not meaningful.

The time point is: sample taken at primary tumor resection. Whole RNA, which was extracted from tumor, nontumor lung tissue or frozen PBMC, was sequenced without any cell sorting. The V call is TRBV4-2, the J call TRBJ2-7; D gene ambiguous. The receptor comes from a male donor with early-stage non-small cell lung cancer. Specimen: normal lung tissue next to the tumor, collected at surgery. The CDR3 bases are TGTGCCAGCAGCCAAGACGGCACCTCCTACGAGCAGTACTTC. This sequence encodes CASSQDGTSYEQYF.